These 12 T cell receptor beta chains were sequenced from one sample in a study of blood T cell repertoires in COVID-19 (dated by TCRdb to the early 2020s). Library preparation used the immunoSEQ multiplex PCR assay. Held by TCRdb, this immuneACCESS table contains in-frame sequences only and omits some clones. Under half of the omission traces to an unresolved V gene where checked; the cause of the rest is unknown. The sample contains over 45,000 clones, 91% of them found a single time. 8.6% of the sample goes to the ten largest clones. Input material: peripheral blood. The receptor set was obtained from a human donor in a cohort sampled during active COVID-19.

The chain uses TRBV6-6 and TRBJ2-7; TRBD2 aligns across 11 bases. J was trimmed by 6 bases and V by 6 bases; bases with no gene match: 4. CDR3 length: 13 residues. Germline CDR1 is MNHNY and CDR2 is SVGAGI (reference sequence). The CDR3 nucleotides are TGTGCCAGCAGCCGACTAGCGGGACGCGAGCAGTACTTC. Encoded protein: CASSRLAGREQYF.

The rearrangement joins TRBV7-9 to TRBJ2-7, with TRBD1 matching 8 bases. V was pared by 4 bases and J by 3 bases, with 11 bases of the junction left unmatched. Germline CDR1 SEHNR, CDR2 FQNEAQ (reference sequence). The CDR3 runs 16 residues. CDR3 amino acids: CASSSGTGGRVYEQYF. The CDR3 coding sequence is TGTGCCAGCAGCTCCGGGACAGGAGGAAGGGTCTACGAGCAGTACTTC.

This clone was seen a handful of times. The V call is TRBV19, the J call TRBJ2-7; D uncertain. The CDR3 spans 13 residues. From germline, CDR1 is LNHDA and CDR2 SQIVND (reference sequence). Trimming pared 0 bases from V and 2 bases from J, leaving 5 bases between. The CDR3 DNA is TGTGCCAGTAGTATAGACAAAACCTACGAGCAGTACTTC. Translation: CASSIDKTYEQYF. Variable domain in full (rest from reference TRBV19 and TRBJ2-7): DGGITQSPKYLFRKEGQNVTLSCEQNLNHDAMYWYRQDPGQGLRLIYYSQIVNDFQKGDIAEGYSVSREKKESFPLTVTSAQKNPTAFYLCASSIDKTYEQYFGPGTRLTVT.

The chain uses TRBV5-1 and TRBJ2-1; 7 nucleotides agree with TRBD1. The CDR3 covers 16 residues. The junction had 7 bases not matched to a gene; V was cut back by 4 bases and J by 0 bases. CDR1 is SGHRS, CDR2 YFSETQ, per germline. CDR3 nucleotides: TGCGCCAGCAGCCCCAGGGGACAGAGCTCCTACAATGAGCAGTTCTTC. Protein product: CASSPRGQSSYNEQFF. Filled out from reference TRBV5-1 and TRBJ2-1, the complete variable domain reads KAGVTQTPRYLIKTRGQQVTLSCSPISGHRSVSWYQQTPGQGLQFLFEYFSETQRNKGNFPGRFSGRQFSNSRSEMNVSTLELGDSALYLCASSPRGQSSYNEQFFGPGTRLTVL.

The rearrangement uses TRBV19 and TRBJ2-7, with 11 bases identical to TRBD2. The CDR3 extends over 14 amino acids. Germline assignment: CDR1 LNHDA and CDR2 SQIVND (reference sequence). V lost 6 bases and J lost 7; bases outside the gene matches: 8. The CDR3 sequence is CASSILAGVGEQYF. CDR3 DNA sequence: TGTGCCAGTAGCATACTAGCGGGGGTGGGGGAGCAGTACTTC.

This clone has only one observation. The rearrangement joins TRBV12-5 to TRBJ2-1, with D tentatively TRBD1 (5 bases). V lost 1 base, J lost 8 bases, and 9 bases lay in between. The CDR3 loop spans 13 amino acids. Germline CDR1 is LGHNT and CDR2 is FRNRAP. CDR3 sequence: CASGLGRVDEQFF. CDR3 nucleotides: TGTGCTAGTGGTTTGGGCAGGGTCGATGAGCAGTTCTTC.

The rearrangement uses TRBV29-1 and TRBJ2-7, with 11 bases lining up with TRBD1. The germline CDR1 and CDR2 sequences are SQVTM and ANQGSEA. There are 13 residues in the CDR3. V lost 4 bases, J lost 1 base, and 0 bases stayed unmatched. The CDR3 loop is CSVGDRGSYEQYF. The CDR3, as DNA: TGCAGCGTTGGGGACAGGGGGTCCTACGAGCAGTACTTC.

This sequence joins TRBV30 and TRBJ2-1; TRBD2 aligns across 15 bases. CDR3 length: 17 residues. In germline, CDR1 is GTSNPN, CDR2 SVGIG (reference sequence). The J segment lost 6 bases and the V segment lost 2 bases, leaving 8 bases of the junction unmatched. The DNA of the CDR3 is TGTGCCTGGAGTTCCGGACTAGCGGGAGGGCAGGGCAATGAGCAGTTCTTC. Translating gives CAWSSGLAGGQGNEQFF. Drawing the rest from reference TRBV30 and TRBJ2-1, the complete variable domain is SQTIHQWPATLVQPVGSPLSLECTVEGTSNPNLYWYRQAAGRGLQLLFYSVGIGQISSEVPQNLSASRPQDRQFILSSKKLLLSDSGFYLCAWSSGLAGGQGNEQFFGPGTRLTVL.

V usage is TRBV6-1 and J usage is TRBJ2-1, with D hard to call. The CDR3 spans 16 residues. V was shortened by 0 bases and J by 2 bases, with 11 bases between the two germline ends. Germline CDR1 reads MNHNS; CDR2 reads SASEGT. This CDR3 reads CASSEAGGFTYNEQFF. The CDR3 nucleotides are TGTGCCAGCAGTGAAGCCGGCGGATTCACCTACAATGAGCAGTTCTTC.

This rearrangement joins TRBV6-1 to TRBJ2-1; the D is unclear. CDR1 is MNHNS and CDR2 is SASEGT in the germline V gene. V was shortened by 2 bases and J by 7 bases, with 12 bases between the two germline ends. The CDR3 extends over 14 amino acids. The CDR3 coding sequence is TGTGCCAGCAGTGAATTTTTAGCCTTGAATGAGCAGTTCTTC. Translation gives CASSEFLALNEQFF.

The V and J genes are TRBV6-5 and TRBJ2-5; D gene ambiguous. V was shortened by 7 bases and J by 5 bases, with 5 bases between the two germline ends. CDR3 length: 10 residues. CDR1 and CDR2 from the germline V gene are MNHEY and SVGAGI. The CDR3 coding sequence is TGTGCCAGCAACTTCGAGACCCAGTACTTC. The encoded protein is CASNFETQYF.

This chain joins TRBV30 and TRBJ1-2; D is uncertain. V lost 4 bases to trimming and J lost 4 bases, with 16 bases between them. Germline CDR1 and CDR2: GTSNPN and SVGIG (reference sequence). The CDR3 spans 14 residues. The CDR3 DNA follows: TGTGCCTGGACAAGATTCCCGGCGGGCTATGGCTACACCTTC. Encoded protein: CAWTRFPAGYGYTF.